Given below is one T cell receptor beta chain in context. Its antigen is unidentified. Germline CDR1 reads GTSNPN; CDR2 reads SVGIG (reference sequence). The CDR3 has 19 residues. V dropped 3 bases and J dropped 0; count of bases not matched to a gene: 16. The entry originates in a study of T-cell memory formation after mild COVID-19. Study-wide results and limits: Of the contracting clones, CD4+ ones lay mainly in CM and EM, and CD8+ ones in EMRA.

TCRdb passed the 5' RACE reads through MiXCR, listing each CDR3 protein once. The data hold about 400,000 distinct CDR3 sequences, with around 14% observed a single time. The rearrangement joins TRBV30 to TRBJ1-5; 8 nucleotides match TRBD1. The source material was PBMCs or a T cell subset sorted from them (not recorded which). This sequence originates from a man younger than 35 who had mild COVID-19 (a few samples of this study predate the infection). Cell type and time point are not known. The CDR3 nucleotides are TGTGCCTGGAGGGGGCTTGACAGGGGCCCGTTTTATAGCAATCAGCCCCAGCATTTT. Translating it yields CAWRGLDRGPFYSNQPQHF.